Each of the 17 T cell receptor beta chains below was sequenced from the same sample in a study of control samples from healthy donors and cancer patients. Clones were read by immunoSEQ multiplex PCR, and TCRdb kept only the in-frame ones, dropping some. The sample yields 60,000 to 75,000 clones, over 80% seen once. The sequenced sample consisted of blood. All receptors come from a man aged 55 to 70 in good health.

The CDR3 protein is CASSDKPTRTDTQYF. DNA of the CDR3: TGTGCCAGCAGTGACAAACCCACTCGCACAGATACGCAGTATTTT. This rearrangement joins TRBV6-1 to TRBJ2-3; D unclear. The CDR3 has 15 residues. The V end lost 3 bases, the J end lost 1 base, and 11 bases lay between the germline ends. The germline gives CDR1 MNHNS, CDR2 SASEGT.

The rearrangement joins TRBV5-1 to TRBJ2-3; D gene ambiguous. From germline, CDR1 is SGHRS and CDR2 YFSETQ. Trimming shortened V by 2 bases and J by 2 bases, and 15 bases separated the two germline ends. This CDR3 is 16 amino acids long. Here the CDR3 DNA reads TGCGCCAGCAGCTTAGAGCCGGGCCTTTCCACAGATACGCAGTATTTT. Encoded protein: CASSLEPGLSTDTQYF.

CDR3 bases: TGCGCCAGCAGTTGGGCGGGAGAGAGAGATACGCAGTATTTT. This encodes CASSWAGERDTQYF. The chain uses TRBV5-1 and TRBJ2-3, with 7 bases matching TRBD2. Losses at the gene ends were 5 bases for V and 5 bases for J; bases not matched to a gene: 8. From germline, CDR1 is SGHRS and CDR2 YFSETQ. The CDR3 runs 14 residues.

The chain joins TRBV7-9 to TRBJ2-3; 9 bases are shared with TRBD2. After removal of 0 bases from V and 1 base from J, the junction contained 2 bases not matched to a gene. The germline V gene encodes CDR1 SEHNR and CDR2 FQNEAQ (reference sequence). This CDR3 is built from 16 residues. In DNA, the CDR3 is TGTGCCAGCAGCTTAGCGCTAGCGGGACGCACAGATACGCAGTATTTT. As protein: CASSLALAGRTDTQYF.

The chain employs TRBV5-1 and TRBJ2-1; maybe TRBD1 (6 bases). The germline CDR1 and CDR2 sequences are SGHRS and YFSETQ. The CDR3 consists of 15 residues. Trimming took 0 bases from V and 1 from J, leaving 8 bases between them. The CDR3: CASSLDQGSYNEQFF. For the CDR3, the DNA is TGCGCCAGCAGCTTGGACCAGGGGTCCTACAATGAGCAGTTCTTC.

The chain has TRBV21-1 and TRBJ2-5; whether TRBD1, the table's D call, matches the DNA was not checked. TRBV21-1 is a pseudogene. The CDR3 totals 16 residues. CDR3 amino acids: CASSKICPRAQETQYF. In nucleotides, the CDR3 is TGTGCCAGCAGCAAAATTTGCCCCAGGGCCCAAGAGACCCAGTACTTC.

V and J are TRBV5-6 and TRBJ1-1, with D possibly being TRBD1 (6 bases). The CDR3 consists of 15 residues. The V end was cut by 1 base, the J end by 4 bases, with 14 bases between. CDR1 and CDR2 from the germline V gene are SGHDT and YYEEEE. CDR3 amino acids: CASSLRGAGLTEAFF. The CDR3 bases are TGTGCCAGCAGCTTGAGGGGGGCGGGTCTCACTGAAGCTTTCTTT.

The CDR3 bases are TGTGCCAGCAGTAAATCAGGGGGCTTCACTGAAGCTTTCTTT. Translating gives CASSKSGGFTEAFF. This chain links TRBV6-5 with TRBJ1-1; TRBD1 matches at 8 bases. This CDR3 contains 14 residues. Germline loops: CDR1 MNHEY, CDR2 SVGAGI. V trimming: 5 bases; J trimming: 4 bases; junction bases outside the gene matches: 6.

The V call is TRBV24-1, the J call TRBJ2-1; 9 bases are shared with TRBD2. Trimming at V came to 7 bases and at J to 6 bases, leaving 6 bases not matched to a gene. There are 14 residues in the CDR3. CDR1 KGHDR and CDR2 SFDVKD come from the germline V gene. This CDR3 reads CATREAGGGNEQFF. CDR3 nucleotide sequence: TGTGCCACCAGGGAAGCGGGAGGCGGCAATGAGCAGTTCTTC.

In DNA, the CDR3 is TGTGCCAGCAGCTATAGGCCCTGGGAGACCCAGTACTTC. Its protein is CASSYRPWETQYF. The V and J genes are TRBV5-6 and TRBJ2-5; D is ambiguous. CDR1 and CDR2 (germline): SGHDT, YYEEEE. CDR3 length: 13 amino acids. Trimming shortened V by 3 bases and J by 5 bases, and 11 bases separated the two germline ends.

V usage is TRBV16 and J usage is TRBJ1-5; a weak D match, TRBD1 (5 bases). Looked up from germline, CDR1 is KGHSY and CDR2 is FQNENV. CDR3 length: 15 residues. Trimming removed 3 bases at V and 0 bases at J, with 9 bases between. The CDR3 is CASSHRGNSNQPQHF. In nucleotides, the CDR3 is TGTGCCAGCAGCCATAGGGGAAATAGCAATCAGCCCCAGCATTTT.

This chain joins TRBV7-6 and TRBJ2-5; D perhaps matches TRBD2 (5 bases). The germline V and J ends were trimmed by 11 bases and 5 bases, with 15 bases remaining between them. The CDR3 runs to 12 residues. The germline gives CDR1 SGHVS, CDR2 FNYEAQ. The CDR3 DNA reads as TGTGCCCTGAAAGGAGGCGGGGAGACCCAGTACTTC. This encodes CALKGGGETQYF.

V is TRBV7-2 and J is TRBJ2-1, with unresolved D. In germline, CDR1 is SGHTA, CDR2 FQGNSA. CDR3 length: 16 amino acids. Trimming pared 8 bases from V and 5 bases from J, leaving 22 bases between. This CDR3 reads CASGVTFTGGHNEQFF. In nucleotides, the CDR3 is TGTGCCAGCGGGGTCACGTTCACTGGCGGTCACAATGAGCAGTTCTTC.

In this sample, this clone turned up a few times. The chain joins TRBV25-1 to TRBJ1-4; 8 positions agree with TRBD1. The germline V gene encodes CDR1 MGHDK and CDR2 SYGVNS. This CDR3 is 15 amino acids long. V lost 2 bases to trimming and J lost 8 bases; unmatched junction nucleotides: 7. CDR3 loop: CASSEPGQVLEKLFF. The CDR3 DNA follows: TGTGCCAGCAGTGAACCGGGACAGGTGTTGGAAAAACTGTTTTTT. Using reference TRBV25-1 and TRBJ1-4 for the parts outside the CDR3, the full variable domain is EADIYQTPRYLVIGTGKKITLECSQTMGHDKMYWYQQDPGMELHLIHYSYGVNSTEKGDLSSESTVSRIRTEHFPLTLESARPSHTSQYLCASSEPGQVLEKLFFGSGTQLSVL.

V gene TRBV28 combines with J gene TRBJ2-1, with a weak D call TRBD1 (6 bases). With 6 bases removed from V and 8 bases from J, the gap between germline ends came to 14 bases. The CDR3 contains 13 residues. Per germline, CDR1 MDHEN and CDR2 SYDVKM. The CDR3 sequence is CASRSGTRDEQFF. CDR3 in DNA: TGTGCCAGCAGATCCGGGACACGGGATGAGCAGTTCTTC.

This sequence joins TRBV4-2 and TRBJ1-3, with TRBD1 identical over 11 bases. CDR3 size: 15 residues. Germline V CDR1 and CDR2: LGHNA, YNFKEQ. V lost 4 bases to trimming and J lost 2 bases; unmatched junction nucleotides: 1. The CDR3 bases are TGTGCCAGCAGCCTGGGACAGGGGGCTGGAAACACCATATATTTT. As protein: CASSLGQGAGNTIYF.

This chain uses TRBV30 with TRBJ1-2; 9 bases line up with TRBD1. The CDR3 extends over 13 amino acids. Trimming took 0 bases from V and 8 from J; bases not matched to a gene: 4. The germline V gene has CDR1 GTSNPN and CDR2 SVGIG (reference sequence). CDR3 bases: TGTGCCTGGAGTGTAGGGACAGGGTTAGGCTACACCTTC. Protein: CAWSVGTGLGYTF.